This T cell receptor beta chain stems from a study of blood T cell repertoires in COVID-19. Profiled with immunoSEQ multiplex PCR; TCRdb holds only in-frame clones, not every one. Here the sample spans a few hundred thousand clones, 80% to 90% being singletons. Trimming removed 5 bases at V and 4 bases at J, with 8 bases between. The germline V gene has CDR1 SQVTM and CDR2 ANQGSEA. This CDR3 is 11 amino acids long. The receptor was isolated from a man aged 30 to 39 who had recovered from COVID-19. V is TRBV29-1 and J is TRBJ1-1, with a tentative D call TRBD1 (5 bases). Sequencing input: PBMCs or T cells enriched from blood (not recorded which). Written as DNA, the CDR3 is TGCAGCGTTATAGGGGTCACTGAAGCTTTCTTT. Protein: CSVIGVTEAFF.